This T cell receptor (beta chain) was sequenced during a study of T cell responses to AZD1222 COVID-19 vaccine. V lost 6 bases, J lost 3 bases, and 12 bases stayed unmatched. Germline V gene sequence: CDR1 MNHEY, CDR2 SVGEGT. The CDR3 loop spans 16 amino acids. The protocol was immunoSEQ multiplex PCR, while the TCRdb copy is restricted to in-frame clones and leaves out a portion. The profile covers 150,000 to 200,000 clones, with about 86% appearing a single time and around 7.9% taken by the ten largest. The chain employs TRBV6-2 or TRBV6-3 and TRBJ2-7, with TRBD1 matching over 9 bases. The TCR sequence derives from an adult in good health. Material: peripheral blood, obtained on day 0 of AZD1222 vaccination. The CDR3 DNA sequence: TGTGCCAGCAGCAGCTTCTCACAGGGACAGGGCTACGAGCAGTACTTC. Translation: CASSSFSQGQGYEQYF.